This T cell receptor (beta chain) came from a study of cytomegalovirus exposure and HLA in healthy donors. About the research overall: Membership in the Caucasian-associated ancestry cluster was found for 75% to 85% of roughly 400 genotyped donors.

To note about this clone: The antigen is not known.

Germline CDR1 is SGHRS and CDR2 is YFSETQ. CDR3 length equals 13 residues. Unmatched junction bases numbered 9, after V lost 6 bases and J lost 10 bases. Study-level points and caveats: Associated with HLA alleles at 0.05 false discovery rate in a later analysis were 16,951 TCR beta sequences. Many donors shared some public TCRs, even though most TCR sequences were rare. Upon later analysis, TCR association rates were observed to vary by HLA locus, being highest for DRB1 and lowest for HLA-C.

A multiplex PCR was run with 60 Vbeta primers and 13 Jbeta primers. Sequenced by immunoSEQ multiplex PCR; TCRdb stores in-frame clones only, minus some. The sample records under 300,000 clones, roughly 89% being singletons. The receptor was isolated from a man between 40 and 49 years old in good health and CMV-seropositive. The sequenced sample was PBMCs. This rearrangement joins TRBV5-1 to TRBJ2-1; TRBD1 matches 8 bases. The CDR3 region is CASTPGQGHEQFF. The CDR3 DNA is TGCGCCAGCACCCCCGGACAGGGACACGAGCAGTTCTTC.